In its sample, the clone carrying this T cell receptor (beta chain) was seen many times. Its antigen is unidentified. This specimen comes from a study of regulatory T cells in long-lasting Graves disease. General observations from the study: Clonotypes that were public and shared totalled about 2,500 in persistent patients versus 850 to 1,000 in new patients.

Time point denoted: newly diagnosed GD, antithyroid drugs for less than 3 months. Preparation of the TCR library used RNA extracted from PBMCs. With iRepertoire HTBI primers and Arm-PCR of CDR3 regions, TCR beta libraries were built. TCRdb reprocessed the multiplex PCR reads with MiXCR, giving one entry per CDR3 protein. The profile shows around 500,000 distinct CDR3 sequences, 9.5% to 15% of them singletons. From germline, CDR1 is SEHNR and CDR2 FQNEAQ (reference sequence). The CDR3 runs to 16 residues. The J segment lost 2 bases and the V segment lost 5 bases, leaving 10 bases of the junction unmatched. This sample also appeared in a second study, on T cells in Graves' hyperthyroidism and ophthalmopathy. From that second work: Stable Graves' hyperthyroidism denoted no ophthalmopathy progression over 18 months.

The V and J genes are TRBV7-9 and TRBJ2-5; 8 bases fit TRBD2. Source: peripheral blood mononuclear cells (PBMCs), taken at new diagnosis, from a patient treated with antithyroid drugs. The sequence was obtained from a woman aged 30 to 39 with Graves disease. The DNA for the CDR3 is TGTGCCAGCAGCCCTGCGTTAGCGGGACCGCAAGAGACCCAGTACTTC. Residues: CASSPALAGPQETQYF. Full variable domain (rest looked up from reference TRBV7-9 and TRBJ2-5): DTGVSQNPRHKITKRGQNVTFRCDPISEHNRLYWYRQTLGQGPEFLTYFQNEAQLEKSRLLSDRFSAERPKGSFSTLEIQRTEQGDSAMYLCASSPALAGPQETQYFGPGTRLLVL.